A selection of T cell receptor beta chains follows, all from one sample in a study of blood T cell repertoires in COVID-19. The repertoire was sequenced with immunoSEQ multiplex PCR; TCRdb's copy has only in-frame clones and lacks some. The sample has about 170,000 clones, around 86% seen once. What was sequenced was peripheral blood. These receptors were obtained from a woman of 80 years or more in a cohort sampled during active or convalescent COVID-19. Each CDR3 is given with its conserved first and last residue. D genes are given only for firm matches. Not every row has a clone size; where given, it reads once, few, many or a size class.

D gene: .
V gene: TRBV21-1
clone size: .
J gene: TRBJ1-1
CDR3 protein: CASSKADSATEAFF

D gene: .
V gene: TRBV10-3
clone size: .
J gene: TRBJ1-1
CDR3 protein: CAIQENRQSMNTEAFF

D gene: TRBD2
V gene: TRBV6-6
clone size: .
J gene: TRBJ2-5
CDR3 protein: CASSRTGLAGGRAETQYF

D gene: TRBD2
V gene: TRBV18
clone size: .
J gene: TRBJ2-3
CDR3 protein: CASSPGGGATDTQYF

D gene: TRBD1
V gene: TRBV19
clone size: .
J gene: TRBJ2-2
CDR3 protein: CASSLGQAPGELFF

D gene: TRBD1
V gene: TRBV6-4
clone size: .
J gene: TRBJ1-5
CDR3 protein: CASSEDRAQPQHF

D gene: .
V gene: TRBV9
clone size: .
J gene: TRBJ1-3
CDR3 protein: CASSSRLRSGNTIYF

D gene: .
V gene: TRBV15
clone size: few
J gene: TRBJ2-1
CDR3 protein: CATSAGLPEGHEQFF

D gene: .
V gene: TRBV6-2/TRBV6-3
clone size: .
J gene: TRBJ2-5
CDR3 protein: CASSYSVRLQETGTQYF

D gene: TRBD1
V gene: TRBV19
clone size: .
J gene: TRBJ2-5
CDR3 protein: CASSPSGTVNVQYF

D gene: TRBD1
V gene: TRBV29-1
clone size: once
J gene: TRBJ2-1
CDR3 protein: CSVAGTGYNEQFF

D gene: .
V gene: TRBV19
clone size: once
J gene: TRBJ1-6
CDR3 protein: CASSMSVGQGGSPLHF

D gene: .
V gene: TRBV5-1
clone size: .
J gene: TRBJ1-2
CDR3 protein: CASSLDLGGPFYGYTF

D gene: TRBD1
V gene: TRBV28
clone size: .
J gene: TRBJ1-5
CDR3 protein: CASTAGQGFFPSNQPQHF

D gene: .
V gene: TRBV7-8
clone size: .
J gene: TRBJ1-5
CDR3 protein: CASSPIQGRQPQHF

D gene: TRBD1
V gene: TRBV5-4
clone size: .
J gene: TRBJ1-1
CDR3 protein: CASSSRDSLYTEAFF

D gene: TRBD2
V gene: TRBV7-8
clone size: .
J gene: TRBJ2-5
CDR3 protein: CASSEYKLAGGETQYF

D gene: .
V gene: TRBV4-2
clone size: .
J gene: TRBJ1-2
CDR3 protein: CASSHQSGAANYGYTF

D gene: TRBD1
V gene: TRBV6-5
clone size: once
J gene: TRBJ1-2
CDR3 protein: CASSPDRVSSGYTF

D gene: .
V gene: TRBV19
clone size: .
J gene: TRBJ1-1
CDR3 protein: CASSRPGREGNTEAFF

D gene: TRBD1
V gene: TRBV13
clone size: .
J gene: TRBJ1-1
CDR3 protein: CASSGSTGMTNTEAFF

D gene: .
V gene: TRBV5-1
clone size: .
J gene: TRBJ2-3
CDR3 protein: CASSLAGGTDTQYF

D gene: TRBD1
V gene: TRBV29-1
clone size: .
J gene: TRBJ1-1
CDR3 protein: CSVGQGTNTEAFF

D gene: TRBD1
V gene: TRBV20-1
clone size: .
J gene: TRBJ1-5
CDR3 protein: CSASSGQGRTGNQPQHF

D gene: TRBD1
V gene: TRBV30
clone size: .
J gene: TRBJ1-5
CDR3 protein: CAWTTGDQPQHF

D gene: .
V gene: TRBV5-1
clone size: .
J gene: TRBJ2-5
CDR3 protein: CASSVGSQETQYF

D gene: .
V gene: TRBV28
clone size: few
J gene: TRBJ1-3
CDR3 protein: CASGRQAGPIYF

D gene: TRBD1
V gene: TRBV2
clone size: .
J gene: TRBJ1-5
CDR3 protein: CASRRDRNSNQPQHF

D gene: TRBD1
V gene: TRBV19
clone size: .
J gene: TRBJ2-2
CDR3 protein: CASSSVQGLGGELFF